The 23 T cell receptor beta chains presented below share a single source sample, sequenced in a study of low-dose radiotherapy and immunotherapy resistance in tumors. TRAV- and TRBV-specific primers were used for first-strand cDNA, which covered alpha and beta chains. A roughly 21-cycle PCR with a constant-region primer and V-primer adapter amplified TCRs. TCRdb reprocessed the reads with MiXCR, giving one entry per CDR3 protein. In the table there are over 15,000 distinct CDR3 sequences, less than 85% of which are singletons. Source of these receptors: a human donor with advanced metastatic prostate, ovarian, gallbladder or colorectal cancer (not recorded which). This table probably holds off-target reads from a library built for another chain.

The chain has TRBV6-2 or TRBV6-3 and TRBJ1-5; 7 bases align to TRBD1. Germline loops: CDR1 MNHEY, CDR2 SVGEGT. This CDR3 is built from 18 residues. The V gene end was trimmed by 4 bases and the J gene end by 3 bases; junction bases not matched to a gene: 15. CDR3 nucleotide sequence: TGTGCCAGCAGTTTTTTCCCCCCCACCGGGACAGACAATCAGCCCCAGCATTTT. It specifies CASSFFPPTGTDNQPQHF.

The chain combines TRBV5-1 with TRBJ2-7, with 10 nucleotides matching TRBD1. The trim removed 4 bases at V and 3 bases at J, leaving 10 bases unmatched. Germline lookup yields CDR1 SGHRS and CDR2 YFSETQ. The CDR3 totals 16 residues. CDR3 in amino acids: CASSRNPGQGSYEQYF. The CDR3 DNA sequence: TGCGCCAGCAGCAGAAACCCGGGACAGGGGAGCTACGAGCAGTACTTC. Full variable domain (outside the CDR3, taken from reference TRBV5-1 and TRBJ2-7): KAGVTQTPRYLIKTRGQQVTLSCSPISGHRSVSWYQQTPGQGLQFLFEYFSETQRNKGNFPGRFSGRQFSNSRSEMNVSTLELGDSALYLCASSRNPGQGSYEQYFGPGTRLTVT.

The chain joins TRBV19 to TRBJ2-7; 7 nucleotides align to TRBD1. The CDR3 has 14 amino acids. Germline assignment: CDR1 LNHDA and CDR2 SQIVND (reference sequence). V trimming: 4 bases; J trimming: 2 bases; junction bases outside the gene matches: 5. CDR3 loop: CASSTRTGPYEQYF. Here the CDR3 DNA reads TGTGCCAGTAGTACGAGGACAGGACCCTACGAGCAGTACTTC.

J is TRBJ2-3 and V is TRBV6-2 or TRBV6-3; D might be TRBD2 (5 bases). There are 15 residues in the CDR3. The germline CDR1 and CDR2 sequences are MNHEY and SVGEGT. The V gene lost 5 bases and the J gene lost 4 bases, with 16 bases spanning the gap. The CDR3 loop is CASSTRLHVPDTQYF. DNA of the CDR3: TGTGCCAGCAGTACGCGACTACATGTTCCAGATACGCAGTATTTT.

The rearrangement links TRBV24-1 to TRBJ1-5; D not resolved. Germline loops: CDR1 KGHDR, CDR2 SFDVKD. The CDR3 is 16 residues long. V was pared by 9 bases and J by 4 bases, with 21 bases between. CDR3 sequence: CATGLLGQVQNQPQHF. CDR3 in DNA: TGTGCCACCGGCTTGTTGGGTCAAGTCCAAAATCAGCCCCAGCATTTT.

The CDR3 coding sequence is TGCGCCAGCAGTCATTGGGGGCAGACAACTGAACCCAACTACGAGCAGTACTTC. This gives the protein CASSHWGQTTEPNYEQYF. This chain links TRBV23-1 with TRBJ2-7; a possible D gene is TRBD1 (6 bases). TRBV23-1 is an ORF, with its function uncertain. The CDR3 consists of 18 residues. Trimming left V 3 bases short and J 3 bases short, with 24 bases between.

The rearrangement uses TRBV18 and TRBJ2-5; D is possibly TRBD1 (6 bases). Trimming shortened V by 3 bases and J by 5 bases, and 16 bases separated the two germline ends. Germline CDR1 is KGHSH and CDR2 is LQKENI. This CDR3 has 15 residues. The CDR3 DNA sequence: TGTGCCAGCTCACCCCCGGGCAGGGGCGAGGAGACCCAGTACTTC. Translated: CASSPPGRGEETQYF.

This chain links TRBV5-1 with TRBJ1-1; D gene uncertain. The V gene's germline CDR1 is SGHRS and CDR2 YFSETQ. This CDR3 contains 13 residues. Trimming left V 5 bases short and J 1 base short, with 9 bases between. This chain's CDR3 is CASSQDGNTEAFF. The CDR3 DNA is TGCGCCAGCAGTCAGGACGGGAACACTGAAGCTTTCTTT.

The V call is TRBV6-5, the J call TRBJ1-1, with D possibly TRBD1 on 6 matching bases. Germline lookup yields CDR1 MNHEY and CDR2 SVGAGI. Trimming removed 0 bases at V and 0 bases at J, with 11 bases between. The CDR3 is 16 residues long. The CDR3: CASSYSRAGVNTEAFF. In nucleotides, the CDR3 is TGTGCCAGCAGTTACTCTAGGGCAGGGGTGAACACTGAAGCTTTCTTT.

The gene calls are TRBV23-1 and TRBJ2-7; D is ambiguous. TRBV23-1 is an open reading frame, and its role is uncertain. CDR3 length: 14 amino acids. Trimming took 3 bases from V and 11 from J, leaving 20 bases between them. CDR3 DNA: TGCGCCAGCAGTCAGCGCCCGAACAACAGAAGGGAGTACTTC. Encoded protein: CASSQRPNNRREYF.

The chain joins TRBV5-6 to TRBJ2-3; D is perhaps TRBD2 (6 bases). CDR1 is SGHDT and CDR2 is YYEEEE in the germline V gene. The CDR3 loop spans 14 amino acids. Trimming stripped 3 bases from V and 4 bases from J, with 12 bases between. Here the CDR3 DNA reads TGTGCCAGCAGCTACTCCCCGGGAGCAGATACGCAGTATTTT. It translates to CASSYSPGADTQYF.

The chain recombines TRBV30 with TRBJ2-3, with D possibly matching TRBD1 (7 bases). The germline V and J ends were trimmed by 3 bases and 8 bases, with 15 bases remaining between them. Germline V gene data show CDR1 as GTSNPN and CDR2 as SVGIG (reference sequence). This CDR3 spans 13 amino acids. The CDR3 is CAWSRGDLATQYF. The CDR3 DNA sequence: TGTGCCTGGAGCAGGGGGGATCTGGCTACGCAGTATTTT.

The rearrangement joins TRBV6-2 or TRBV6-3 to TRBJ2-2; TRBD1 is a possible D gene (6 bases). From germline, CDR1 is MNHEY and CDR2 SVGEGT. The CDR3 length is 14 residues. The V end lost 2 bases, the J end lost 7 bases, and 11 bases lay between the germline ends. The CDR3 bases are TGTGCCAGCAGTTACAGGGGGTCGAGCGGGGAGCTGTTTTTT. Its protein is CASSYRGSSGELFF.

This clonotype was counted once. The V and J genes are TRBV2 and TRBJ2-7, with TRBD1 identical over 10 bases. Germline V gene sequence: CDR1 SNHLY, CDR2 FYNNEI. The CDR3 is 12 amino acids. Trimming took 4 bases from V and 7 from J; bases not matched to a gene: 1. CDR3: CASSGTGGEQYF. Written as DNA, the CDR3 is TGTGCCAGCAGTGGGACAGGGGGTGAGCAGTACTTC.

The chain joins TRBV28 to TRBJ2-7; TRBD1 might be the D (5 bases). V gave up 1 base and J gave up 2 bases, with 12 bases separating them. The CDR3 spans 15 residues. The germline V gene encodes CDR1 MDHEN and CDR2 SYDVKM. The CDR3 here is CASSLSPTVPYEQYF. In nucleotides, the CDR3 is TGTGCCAGCAGTTTATCCCCGACAGTGCCCTACGAGCAGTACTTC.

The V and J genes are TRBV7-8 and TRBJ1-2, with D possibly matching TRBD1 (5 bases). The germline gives CDR1 SGHVS, CDR2 FQNEAQ. V was pared by 2 bases and J by 2 bases, with 12 bases between. The CDR3 sequence is 15 residues long. CDR3 in DNA: TGTGCCAGCAGCTTAAAGTGGGAGGGGAACTATGGCTACACCTTC. As protein: CASSLKWEGNYGYTF.

This chain connects TRBV7-9 to TRBJ2-3; 7 nucleotides match TRBD1. Germline V lookup: CDR1 SEHNR, CDR2 FQNEAQ (reference sequence). The CDR3 totals 15 residues. V trimming: 5 bases; J trimming: 0 bases; junction bases outside the gene matches: 5. CDR3 sequence reads: CASSPGTDSTDTQYF. For the CDR3, the DNA is TGTGCCAGCAGCCCGGGGACAGACAGCACAGATACGCAGTATTTT.

The chain employs TRBV6-1 and TRBJ2-5, with 8 bases that match TRBD1. This CDR3 is built from 14 residues. The germline gives CDR1 MNHNS, CDR2 SASEGT. Trimming at V came to 5 bases and at J to 2 bases, leaving 4 bases not matched to a gene. As DNA, the CDR3 is TGTGCCAGCAGTTTCGACAGGGGTCAAGAGACCCAGTACTTC. Translated: CASSFDRGQETQYF.

V gene TRBV7-9 combines with J gene TRBJ2-2; D gene unclear. Trimming pared 5 bases from V and 2 bases from J, leaving 12 bases between. The CDR3 is 15 residues long. Germline lookup yields CDR1 SEHNR and CDR2 FQNEAQ (reference sequence). CDR3 coding DNA: TGTGCCAGCAGCAGCCCCGCGCGAAACACCGGGGAGCTGTTTTTT. Translated: CASSSPARNTGELFF.

CDR3 sequence (DNA): TGTGCCATCAGTGCCAGGACAGGGCGCGTCTCACCCCTCCACTTT. Translation gives CAISARTGRVSPLHF. The rearrangement joins TRBV10-3 to TRBJ1-6, with TRBD1 matching 8 bases. Germline-derived CDR1 and CDR2 are ENHRY and SYGVKD. This CDR3 has 15 residues. V trimming: 4 bases; J trimming: 10 bases; junction bases outside the gene matches: 9.

V gene TRBV29-1 combines with J gene TRBJ1-1, with TRBD1 as a possible D gene (5 bases). CDR3 length: 14 amino acids. Trimming stripped 5 bases from V and 1 base from J, with 14 bases between. The germline V gene encodes CDR1 SQVTM and CDR2 ANQGSEA. The CDR3, as DNA: TGCAGCGTTCGCAAGGGGACGGCGAACACTGAAGCTTTCTTT. As protein: CSVRKGTANTEAFF.

The chain has TRBV6-2 or TRBV6-3 and TRBJ2-5, with 7 bases identical to TRBD2. The germline V gene encodes CDR1 MNHEY and CDR2 SVGEGT. With 8 bases clipped from V and 2 bases from J, the junction kept 5 bases outside the gene matches. CDR3 size: 13 residues. CDR3 amino acids: CASGRGGQETQYF. As DNA, the CDR3 is TGTGCCAGCGGCCGGGGAGGGCAAGAGACCCAGTACTTC.

The CDR3 DNA reads as TGTGCCATCACCCAGGGACAGAACTATGGCTACACCTTC. Translated: CAITQGQNYGYTF. The chain couples TRBV6-1 to TRBJ1-2; 7 bases are a match to TRBD1. The CDR3 totals 13 residues. Germline values: CDR1 MNHNS, CDR2 SASEGT. The V gene end was trimmed by 10 bases and the J gene end by 2 bases; junction bases not matched to a gene: 7.